Below, 13 T cell receptor beta chains from the same sample are listed, as sequenced in a study of blood T cell repertoires in COVID-19. TCRdb's table, derived via immunoSEQ multiplex PCR, lists solely in-frame clones and lacks some. The sample contains around 56,000 clones, 60% to 80% of which appear only once. The sample consisted of peripheral blood. Receptor source: a man in his sixties with acute or convalescent COVID-19.

The chain couples TRBV24-1 to TRBJ1-6; TRBD1 matches at 8 bases. This CDR3 has 16 amino acids. V was clipped by 4 bases and J by 7 bases; unmatched bases: 8. Germline V gene sequence: CDR1 KGHDR, CDR2 SFDVKD. CDR3 DNA: TGTGCCACCAGTGACCCAAGACAGGGGATCAATTCACCCCTCCACTTT. It codes for CATSDPRQGINSPLHF.

This rearrangement joins TRBV5-1 to TRBJ2-5, with TRBD2 matching over 8 bases. Germline CDR1 reads SGHRS; CDR2 reads YFSETQ. V was clipped by 3 bases and J by 6 bases; unmatched bases: 7. The CDR3 is made up of 14 amino acids. The CDR3 reads CASSSSGGGKTQYF. The CDR3, as DNA: TGCGCCAGCAGCTCCTCCGGGGGGGGTAAGACCCAGTACTTC.

With respect to this clone: This specimen includes other DNA sequences encoding the same CDR3. The chain combines TRBV5-1 with TRBJ1-3; a possible D gene is TRBD1 (5 bases). The germline V gene has CDR1 SGHRS and CDR2 YFSETQ. V gave up 3 bases and J gave up 0 bases, with 7 bases separating them. The CDR3 is 14 amino acids. CDR3 in amino acids: CASSSDSSGNTIYF. Here the CDR3 DNA reads TGCGCCAGCAGCTCTGACAGCTCTGGAAACACCATATATTTT. Full variable domain (missing parts from reference TRBV5-1 and TRBJ1-3): KAGVTQTPRYLIKTRGQQVTLSCSPISGHRSVSWYQQTPGQGLQFLFEYFSETQRNKGNFPGRFSGRQFSNSRSEMNVSTLELGDSALYLCASSSDSSGNTIYFGEGSWLTVV.

The chain joins TRBV7-8 to TRBJ2-7; perhaps TRBD2 as D (6 bases). V shed 4 bases and J shed 2 bases, with 24 bases lying between them. CDR1 SGHVS and CDR2 FQNEAQ come from the germline V gene. CDR3 size: 18 residues. The CDR3 sequence is CASSWPGTQSGSTYEQYF. CDR3 nucleotides: TGTGCCAGCAGCTGGCCCGGGACCCAAAGCGGGTCTACCTACGAGCAGTACTTC.

V is TRBV11-2 and J is TRBJ1-5, with D possibly TRBD1 on 5 matching bases. The CDR3 totals 14 residues. The V end was cut by 1 base, the J end by 5 bases, with 9 bases between. Germline CDR1 and CDR2: SGHAT and FQNNGV. CDR3 loop: CASSLGGGDQPQHF. As DNA, the CDR3 is TGTGCCAGCAGCTTAGGAGGAGGGGATCAGCCCCAGCATTTT. The full variable domain, with the rest looked up from reference TRBV11-2 and TRBJ1-5, is EAGVAQSPRYKIIEKRQSVAFWCNPISGHATLYWYQQILGQGPKLLIQFQNNGVVDDSQLPKDRFSAERLKGVDSTLKIQPAKLEDSAVYLCASSLGGGDQPQHFGDGTRLSIL.

This chain uses TRBV30 with TRBJ1-2; 7 bases map to TRBD1. Germline V gene lookup returns CDR1 GTSNPN and CDR2 SVGIG (reference sequence). There are 11 residues in the CDR3. V lost 5 bases, J lost 7 bases, and 4 bases stayed unmatched. CDR3 amino acids: CAWENRGGYTF. In nucleotides, the CDR3 is TGTGCCTGGGAAAACAGGGGTGGCTACACCTTC.

The gene calls are TRBV5-6 and TRBJ1-1, with D perhaps matching TRBD1 (5 bases). The V gene lost 3 bases and the J gene lost 4 bases, with 16 bases spanning the gap. The CDR3 extends over 15 amino acids. The germline V gene encodes CDR1 SGHDT and CDR2 YYEEEE. This CDR3 reads CASSSVGGRSTEAFF. CDR3 sequence (DNA): TGTGCCAGCAGCTCAGTGGGGGGTAGAAGCACTGAAGCTTTCTTT.

The genes are TRBV7-8 and TRBJ1-5, with 7 bases fitting TRBD1. V was clipped by 1 base and J by 1 base; unmatched bases: 7. Germline V lookup: CDR1 SGHVS, CDR2 FQNEAQ. The CDR3 has 17 amino acids. The CDR3: CASSLEFNRGSNQPQHF. The DNA of the CDR3 is TGTGCCAGCAGCTTAGAGTTTAACAGGGGAAGCAATCAGCCCCAGCATTTT. The full variable domain, completed using reference TRBV7-8 and TRBJ1-5, is GAGVSQSPRYKVAKRGQDVALRCDPISGHVSLFWYQQALGQGPEFLTYFQNEAQLDKSGLPSDRFFAERPEGSVSTLKIQRTQQEDSAVYLCASSLEFNRGSNQPQHFGDGTRLSIL.

The chain joins TRBV24-1 to TRBJ2-5; a weak D match, TRBD2 (6 bases). The V and J ends lost 4 bases and 4 bases respectively, with 12 bases between them. There are 14 residues in the CDR3. Germline V gene lookup returns CDR1 KGHDR and CDR2 SFDVKD. The CDR3 spells CATSEAGPRETQYF. CDR3 bases: TGTGCCACCAGTGAGGCGGGACCGCGAGAGACCCAGTACTTC.

CDR3 sequence (DNA): TGTGCCAGCGACCAGGGAACAGAGACCCAGTACTTC. It translates to CASDQGTETQYF. V and J are TRBV21-1 and TRBJ2-5; no DNA check was done on the table's D call, TRBD1. TRBV21-1 constitutes a pseudogene. The CDR3 sequence is 12 residues long.

The rearrangement uses TRBV18 and TRBJ1-2; TRBD1 agrees at 8 bases. Per germline, CDR1 KGHSH and CDR2 LQKENI. The CDR3 covers 15 residues. The junction had 10 bases not matched to a gene; V was cut back by 4 bases and J by 6 bases. Here the CDR3 DNA reads TGTGCCAGCTCACTGACTGGACAGGGTTCGAATGGCTACACCTTC. Its translation is CASSLTGQGSNGYTF.

In this sample, this clone turned up a few times. This chain connects TRBV29-1 to TRBJ2-2; 11 positions agree with TRBD2. Germline V gene lookup returns CDR1 SQVTM and CDR2 ANQGSEA. Unmatched junction bases numbered 7, after V lost 6 bases and J lost 7 bases. The CDR3 contains 14 residues. CDR3 in amino acids: CSVRLAGINGELFF. The CDR3 DNA reads TGCAGCGTGCGACTAGCGGGGATCAACGGGGAGCTGTTTTTT.

The V and J genes are TRBV5-1 and TRBJ1-3; TRBD1 is a possible D gene (6 bases). Trimming stripped 7 bases from V and 0 bases from J, with 14 bases between. The CDR3 extends over 15 amino acids. CDR1 and CDR2 from the germline V gene are SGHRS and YFSETQ. CDR3 sequence: CASSPTGISGNTIYF. The CDR3 DNA sequence: TGCGCCAGCTCCCCCACAGGGATCTCTGGAAACACCATATATTTT.